This TCR beta chain derives from a study of T cell repertoires in cytomegalovirus infection. Study in general: Recently identified HLA-C-restricted CMV epitopes and well-studied HLA-B-restricted CMV epitopes were used by the study. In public TCR beta signatures, there were indications of both CMV infection and matching HLA type.

Germline CDR1 is SEHNR and CDR2 is FQNEAQ (reference sequence). V was clipped by 1 base and J by 3 bases, with 9 bases between them. The CDR3 loop spans 14 amino acids. Turning to this clonotype: What it recognizes is unknown.

TCRdb redid the calling of the reads with MiXCR, one entry per CDR3 protein. Seen here are roughly 800,000 distinct CDR3 sequences, 25% to 30% observed once, and the top ten hold about an eighth. V and J are TRBV7-9 and TRBJ1-2; D not certain. This sample comprised cultured CD8+ T cells from PBMCs, obtained from culture after CMV antigen stimulation. The clonotype originates from a human donor in good health (CMV status not recorded). Some clones in this sample may be carry-over from other donors' samples. The CDR3 region has the DNA TGTGCCAGCAGCTTAGTAGGGCATTACTATGGCTACACCTTC. Protein: CASSLVGHYYGYTF.